This T cell receptor beta chain was documented in a study of T cells in Graves' hyperthyroidism and ophthalmopathy. This clonotype showed up many times. Amplification of TCR beta CDR3 regions used RNA as the template. A first-round RT-PCR of the TCR CDR3 used the HTBI primer set. TCRdb called the multiplex PCR reads again in MiXCR, with one record for every CDR3 protein. Among some 800,000 distinct CDR3 sequences, roughly 37% were seen once, and the ten largest hold about 8.9%. Diagnosing involved the use of clinical symptoms, serum thyroxine and TRAb, thyroid ultrasound and orbital computed tomography. An approximately 10 ml volume of fresh peripheral blood provided the PBMCs. Trimming at V came to 3 bases and at J to 6 bases, leaving 8 bases not matched to a gene. Per the germline V gene, CDR1 is MGHDK and CDR2 is SYGVNS. This CDR3 has 14 residues.

This receptor was identified in a man aged 18 to 35 with Graves' hyperthyroidism. The sequencing input was blood. The chain links TRBV25-1 to TRBJ2-7; 7 bases line up with TRBD2. DNA of the CDR3: TGTGCCAGCAGTGAGGGAGCGGGGCTCTTCGAGCAGTACTTC. Encoded protein: CASSEGAGLFEQYF.